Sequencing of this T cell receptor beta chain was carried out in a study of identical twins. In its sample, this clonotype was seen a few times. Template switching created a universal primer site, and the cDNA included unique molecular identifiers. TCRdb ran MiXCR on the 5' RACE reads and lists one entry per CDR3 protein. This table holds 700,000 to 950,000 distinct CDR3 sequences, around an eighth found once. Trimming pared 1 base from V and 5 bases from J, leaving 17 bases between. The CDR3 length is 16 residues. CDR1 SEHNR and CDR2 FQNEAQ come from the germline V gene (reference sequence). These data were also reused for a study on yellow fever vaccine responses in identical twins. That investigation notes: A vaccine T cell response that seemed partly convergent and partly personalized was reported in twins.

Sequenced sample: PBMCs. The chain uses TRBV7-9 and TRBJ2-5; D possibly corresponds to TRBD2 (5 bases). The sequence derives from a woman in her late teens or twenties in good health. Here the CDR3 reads CASSLGGQTLGETQYF. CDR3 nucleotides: TGTGCCAGCAGCTTAGGAGGGCAGACGCTTGGGGAGACCCAGTACTTC.